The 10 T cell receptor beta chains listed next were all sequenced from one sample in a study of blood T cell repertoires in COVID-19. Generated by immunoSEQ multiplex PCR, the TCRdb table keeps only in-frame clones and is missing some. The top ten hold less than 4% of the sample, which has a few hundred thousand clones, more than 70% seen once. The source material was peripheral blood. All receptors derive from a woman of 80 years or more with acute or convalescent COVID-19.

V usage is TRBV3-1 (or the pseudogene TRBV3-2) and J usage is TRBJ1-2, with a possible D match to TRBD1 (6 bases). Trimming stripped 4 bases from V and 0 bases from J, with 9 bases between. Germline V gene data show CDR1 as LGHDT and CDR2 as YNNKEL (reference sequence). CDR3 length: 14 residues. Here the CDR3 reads CASSPGHTNYGYTF. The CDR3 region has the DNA TGTGCCAGCAGCCCGGGACACACTAACTATGGCTACACCTTC.

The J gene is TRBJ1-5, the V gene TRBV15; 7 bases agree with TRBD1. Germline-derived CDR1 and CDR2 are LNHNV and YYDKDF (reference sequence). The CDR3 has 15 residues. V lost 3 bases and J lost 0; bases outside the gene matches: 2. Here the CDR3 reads CATSRGQLSNQPQHF. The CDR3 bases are TGTGCCACCAGCAGGGGACAGCTTAGCAATCAGCCCCAGCATTTT.

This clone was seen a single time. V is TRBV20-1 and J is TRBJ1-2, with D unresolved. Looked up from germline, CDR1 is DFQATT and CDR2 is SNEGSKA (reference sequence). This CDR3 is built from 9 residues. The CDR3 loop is CTPTVGYTF. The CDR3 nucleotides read TGCACCCCAACGGTTGGCTACACCTTC.

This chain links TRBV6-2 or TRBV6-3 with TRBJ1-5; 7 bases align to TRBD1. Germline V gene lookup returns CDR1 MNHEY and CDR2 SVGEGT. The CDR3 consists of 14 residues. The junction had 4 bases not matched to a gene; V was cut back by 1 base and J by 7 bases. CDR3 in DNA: TGTGCCAGCAGTTACTTACAGGGGCGACAGCCCCAGCATTTT. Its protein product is CASSYLQGRQPQHF.

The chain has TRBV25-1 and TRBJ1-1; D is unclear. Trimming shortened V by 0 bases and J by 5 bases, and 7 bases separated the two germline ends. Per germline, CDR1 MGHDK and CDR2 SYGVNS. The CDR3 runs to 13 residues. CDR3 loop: CASSEYGETEAFF. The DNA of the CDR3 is TGTGCCAGCAGTGAATACGGGGAAACTGAAGCTTTCTTT.

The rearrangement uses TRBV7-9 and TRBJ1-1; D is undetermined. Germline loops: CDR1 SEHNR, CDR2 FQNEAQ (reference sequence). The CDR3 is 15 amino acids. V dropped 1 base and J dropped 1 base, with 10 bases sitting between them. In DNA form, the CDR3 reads TGTGCCAGCAGCTTAGGCCCCCCCGGGAACACTGAAGCTTTCTTT. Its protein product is CASSLGPPGNTEAFF.

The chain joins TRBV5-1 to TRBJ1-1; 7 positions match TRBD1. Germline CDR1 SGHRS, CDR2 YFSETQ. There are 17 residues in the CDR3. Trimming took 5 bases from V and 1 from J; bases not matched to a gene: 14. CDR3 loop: CASSPRGLRTGNTEAFF. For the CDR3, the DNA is TGCGCCAGCAGTCCCAGGGGATTACGGACAGGGAACACTGAAGCTTTCTTT.

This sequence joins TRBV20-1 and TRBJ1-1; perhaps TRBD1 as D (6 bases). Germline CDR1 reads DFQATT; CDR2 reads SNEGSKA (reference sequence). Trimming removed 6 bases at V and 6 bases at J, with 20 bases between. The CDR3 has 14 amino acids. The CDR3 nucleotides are TGCAGTGCCAGTCGGGGACACCCTCGTTCTGAAGCTTTCTTT. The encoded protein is CSASRGHPRSEAFF.

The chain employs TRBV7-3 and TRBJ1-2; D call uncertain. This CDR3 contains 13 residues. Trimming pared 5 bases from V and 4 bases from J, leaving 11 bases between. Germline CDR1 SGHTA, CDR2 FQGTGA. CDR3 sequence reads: CASSQRPFYGYTF. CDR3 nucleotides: TGTGCCAGCAGCCAGAGGCCTTTCTATGGCTACACCTTC.

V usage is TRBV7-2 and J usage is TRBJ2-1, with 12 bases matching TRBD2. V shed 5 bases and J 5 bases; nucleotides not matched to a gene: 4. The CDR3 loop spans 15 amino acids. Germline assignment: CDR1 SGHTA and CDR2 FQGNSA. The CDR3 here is CASSPSGGANNEQFF. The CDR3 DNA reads TGTGCCAGCAGCCCTAGCGGGGGGGCCAACAATGAGCAGTTCTTC.